A selection of T cell receptor beta chains follows, all from one sample in a study of T cells in Graves' hyperthyroidism and ophthalmopathy. A single record per CDR3 protein comes from TCRdb applying MiXCR to the multiplex PCR reads. Found here are around 580,000 distinct CDR3 sequences, roughly 46% of them singletons; the top ten hold around 7.7%. Sequencing was done on a sample of peripheral blood or thyroid tissue (not recorded which). These receptors were taken from a woman aged 18 to 35 with Graves' hyperthyroidism. Each CDR3 is given with its conserved first and last residue. D genes are given only for firm matches. The listing skips clone size in some rows; elsewhere it reads once, few, many or a size class.

>-|-|TRBV9|TRBJ2-3
CASSAGADTQYF
TGTGCCAGCAGCGCGGGGGCAGATACGCAGTATTTT
>TRBD2|-|TRBV5-1|TRBJ2-5
CASSLVLAGGPGETQYF
TGCGCCAGCAGCTTGGTACTAGCGGGGGGTCCAGGAGAGACCCAGTACTTC
>-|few|TRBV3-1|TRBJ1-3
CASSHGAGDVKTIYF
TGTGCCAGCAGCCATGGAGCGGGAGATGTAAAGACCATATATTTT
>TRBD1|-|TRBV6-5|TRBJ1-2
CASSYVSGGYGYTF
TGTGCCAGCAGTTACGTTTCAGGGGGCTATGGCTACACCTTC
>TRBD1|many|TRBV28|TRBJ1-5
CASRTDRDGNQPQHF
TGTGCCAGCAGGACTGACAGGGACGGCAATCAGCCCCAGCATTTT
>-|many|TRBV19|TRBJ1-2
CASQPPGFYGYTF
TGTGCCAGCCAGCCCCCGGGTTTCTATGGCTACACCTTC
>-|-|TRBV13|TRBJ1-2
CASSLRYTF
TGTGCCAGCAGCTTACGCTACACCTTC
>-|many|TRBV27|TRBJ1-6
CASSPGRRSPLHF
TGTGCCAGCAGTCCAGGGCGAAGGTCACCCCTCCACTTT
>-|-|TRBV7-3|TRBJ2-7
CASSLGLFYEQYF
TGTGCCAGCAGCCTGGGACTTTTCTACGAGCAGTACTTC
>TRBD1|once|TRBV19|TRBJ1-1
CATLRGHTEAFF
TGTGCCACCTTAAGGGGGCACACTGAAGCTTTCTTT
>-|-|TRBV20-1|TRBJ2-5
CSASERAAWGETQYF
TGCAGTGCTTCCGAGAGGGCAGCCTGGGGGGAGACCCAGTACTTC
>TRBD2|-|TRBV2|TRBJ2-1
CASSEALGREVNNEQFF
TGTGCCAGCAGTGAAGCGCTAGGACGGGAGGTGAACAATGAGCAGTTCTTC
>-|many|TRBV6-1|TRBJ2-7
CASVGSSGSPYEQYF
TGTGCCAGCGTCGGTTCGAGCGGTTCCCCCTACGAGCAGTACTTC
>-|few|TRBV2|TRBJ1-6
CASSELAGGSPLHF
TGTGCCAGCAGTGAGTTAGCGGGGGGATCCCCCCTCCACTTT
>TRBD1|-|TRBV12-3/TRBV12-4|TRBJ2-1
CASSRDRGQVEQFF
TGTGCCAGCAGTCGGGACAGGGGGCAAGTTGAGCAGTTCTTC
>TRBD1|many|TRBV12-3/TRBV12-4|TRBJ1-1
CASSPGQGGTEAFF
TGTGCCAGCAGTCCTGGACAGGGGGGGACTGAAGCTTTCTTT
>-|many|TRBV19|TRBJ1-6
CASRKSGNDSPLHF
TGTGCCAGTAGAAAGTCCGGGAACGATTCACCCCTCCACTTT
>-|-|TRBV29-1|TRBJ2-2
CSVRAGGYGELFF
TGCAGCGTTAGGGCAGGGGGGTACGGGGAGCTGTTTTTT
>TRBD2|-|TRBV10-3|TRBJ2-7
CAISGDYKTYEQYF
TGTGCCATCAGTGGGGACTATAAGACCTACGAGCAGTACTTC
>-|-|TRBV29-1|TRBJ1-1
CSTCKGLGHNEAFF
TGCAGCACCTGTAAGGGACTAGGGCACAATGAAGCTTTCTTT
>-|many|TRBV7-9|TRBJ2-7
CASSLGGTAPEQYF
TGTGCCAGCAGCTTAGGAGGGACCGCGCCCGAGCAGTACTTC
>-|-|TRBV29-1|TRBJ1-5
CSLLGADQPQHF
TGCAGCTTGCTAGGGGCGGATCAGCCCCAGCATTTT
>TRBD1|-|TRBV5-1|TRBJ1-1
CASSSGTGRDTEAFF
TGCGCCAGCAGCTCCGGGACAGGGAGGGACACTGAAGCTTTCTTT